This passage covers 28 T cell receptor beta chains from one sample sequenced in a study of molecular identifiers for immune sequencing clone quantification. TCRdb analysed the PCR reads with MiXCR anew, one entry per CDR3 protein. The sample includes tens of thousands of distinct CDR3 sequences, around 20% of them seen just once. Specimen: naive CD8+ T cells from blood, with Jurkat cell RNA spiked in. Subset: FACS-sorted CD8+CD4-CCR7+CD45RA+ naive T cells. The receptors here all came from a human donor in good health. Some libraries in this study had Jurkat cell RNA spiked in.

For this clonotype: This may stem from a read error, because a much larger clone lies one nucleotide away. Lacking the conserved final phenylalanine or tryptophan, this CDR3 likely reflects a read error. The chain joins TRBV6-2 or TRBV6-3 to TRBJ1-1, with D tentatively TRBD1 (5 bases). The CDR3 is 16 amino acids. Germline CDR1 reads MNHEY; CDR2 reads SVGEGT. CDR3 DNA sequence: TGTGCCAGCAATTACGACAGTAGAAAAATGAACACTGAAGCTTTCCTT. The encoded protein is CASNYDSRKMNTEAFL.

This clonotype was detected ten times or more. J is TRBJ1-6 and V is TRBV4-3; TRBD1 matches 9 bases. This CDR3 has 15 residues. Germline values: CDR1 LGHNA, CDR2 YSLEER. The V gene end was trimmed by 0 bases and the J gene end by 9 bases; junction bases not matched to a gene: 3. CDR3 DNA: TGCGCCAGCAGCCAAGAGTGGACAGGGGTTTCACCCCTCCACTTT. Translating gives CASSQEWTGVSPLHF.

The genes are TRBV3-1 and TRBJ2-3; 12 nucleotides line up with TRBD2. CDR1 and CDR2 from the germline V gene are LGHDT and YNNKEL (reference sequence). With 4 bases clipped from V and 5 bases from J, the junction kept 25 bases outside the gene matches. The CDR3 extends over 22 amino acids. CDR3 protein: CASSLQFPGTSGFPGLGDTQYF. In nucleotides, the CDR3 is TGTGCCAGCAGCCTCCAATTCCCCGGGACTAGCGGGTTTCCGGGGCTTGGAGATACGCAGTATTTT.

There are many counts of this clonotype. The genes are TRBV9 and TRBJ1-1, with D maybe TRBD1 (6 bases). CDR1 is SGDLS, CDR2 YYNGEE, per germline. The CDR3 covers 15 residues. Trimming shortened V by 0 bases and J by 3 bases, and 12 bases separated the two germline ends. CDR3 region: CASSVDRGQDTEAFF. In DNA form, the CDR3 reads TGTGCCAGCAGCGTAGACCGGGGGCAGGACACTGAAGCTTTCTTT.

Ten or more counts support this clonotype. The rearrangement joins TRBV3-1 to TRBJ2-5; the D is unclear. There are 12 residues in the CDR3. The germline V and J ends were trimmed by 2 bases and 2 bases, with 3 bases remaining between them. The germline CDR1 and CDR2 sequences are LGHDT and YNNKEL (reference sequence). The CDR3 spells CASSQTQETQYF. CDR3 bases: TGTGCCAGCAGCCAAACACAAGAGACCCAGTACTTC.

Many counts were recorded for this clonotype. The chain employs TRBV5-1 and TRBJ2-6; D not certain. V lost 8 bases, J lost 1 base, and 13 bases lay in between. From germline, CDR1 is SGHRS and CDR2 YFSETQ. CDR3 length: 15 residues. The CDR3 is CASTAGASGANVLTF. CDR3 nucleotide sequence: TGCGCCAGTACTGCTGGAGCGTCTGGGGCCAACGTCCTGACTTTC. The variable domain in full, with the rest retrieved from reference TRBV5-1 and TRBJ2-6, is KAGVTQTPRYLIKTRGQQVTLSCSPISGHRSVSWYQQTPGQGLQFLFEYFSETQRNKGNFPGRFSGRQFSNSRSEMNVSTLELGDSALYLCASTAGASGANVLTFGAGSRLTVL.

The chain carries TRBV25-1 and TRBJ2-1, with 7 positions matching TRBD1. The length of the CDR3 is 13 residues. V was clipped by 5 bases and J by 4 bases; unmatched bases: 2. Per germline, CDR1 MGHDK and CDR2 SYGVNS. This chain's CDR3 is CASSSGQYNEQFF. The CDR3 nucleotides read TGTGCCAGCAGTTCGGGACAGTACAATGAGCAGTTCTTC.

The chain employs TRBV20-1 and TRBJ2-3, with D perhaps matching TRBD1 (6 bases). Trimming removed 6 bases at V and 0 bases at J, with 10 bases between. Germline CDR1 is DFQATT and CDR2 is SNEGSKA (reference sequence). The CDR3 runs 13 residues. This chain's CDR3 is CSAPGQSTDTQYF. In nucleotides, the CDR3 is TGCAGTGCCCCGGGACAAAGCACAGATACGCAGTATTTT.

This clonotype has just a few counts. The V and J genes are TRBV11-2 and TRBJ2-7; weak D call: TRBD1 (5 bases). The CDR3 runs to 12 residues. CDR1 is SGHAT and CDR2 is FQNNGV in the germline V gene. V was cut by 5 bases and J by 4 bases, with 9 bases left in between. As DNA, the CDR3 is TGTGCCAGCAGCCTTACAGGTTACGAGCAGTACTTC. Protein sequence: CASSLTGYEQYF.

The chain carries TRBV30 and TRBJ2-7, with D unresolved. CDR3 length: 13 residues. In germline, CDR1 is GTSNPN, CDR2 SVGIG (reference sequence). Trimming left V 0 bases short and J 0 bases short, with 6 bases between. The CDR3 DNA reads as TGTGCCTGGAGTGTTTCTCCCTCCTACGAGCAGTACTTC. Amino acid sequence: CAWSVSPSYEQYF. Complete variable domain (other parts from reference TRBV30 and TRBJ2-7): SQTIHQWPATLVQPVGSPLSLECTVEGTSNPNLYWYRQAAGRGLQLLFYSVGIGQISSEVPQNLSASRPQDRQFILSSKKLLLSDSGFYLCAWSVSPSYEQYFGPGTRLTVT.

This chain connects TRBV6-4 to TRBJ2-3; the match to TRBD2 covers 7 bases. The CDR3 runs to 16 residues. V lost 3 bases to trimming and J lost 0 bases; unmatched junction nucleotides: 6. Germline V gives CDR1 MRHNA, CDR2 SNTAGT. Here the CDR3 DNA reads TGTGCCAGCAGTGAACCTAGCGGATCTAGCACAGATACGCAGTATTTT. It encodes CASSEPSGSSTDTQYF.

About this clonotype: One end of the junction is discordant with germline, which a read error may explain. The CDR3 coding sequence is TGTGCCAGCAGTTACCGCACAGGGATAGGGAACACCGGGGAGCTGTTCTTT. Its translation: CASSYRTGIGNTGELFF. This chain joins TRBV6-5 and TRBJ2-2; D perhaps matches TRBD1 (6 bases). This CDR3 comprises 17 residues. Germline V gene sequence: CDR1 MNHEY, CDR2 SVGAGI.

This clonotype showed up many times. The chain uses TRBV27 and TRBJ2-7, with D perhaps TRBD1 or TRBD2 (5 bases each). From germline, CDR1 is MNHEY and CDR2 SMNVEV (reference sequence). V was clipped by 3 bases and J by 3 bases, with 9 bases between them. This CDR3 has 13 amino acids. CDR3: CASSLGEIYEQYF. For the CDR3, the DNA is TGTGCCAGCAGTTTGGGGGAAATCTACGAGCAGTACTTC.

In the case of this clonotype: This clone may be a read error of a much larger clone one base away. Because the CDR3 is missing its conserved closing phenylalanine or tryptophan, this is likely a read error. The gene calls are TRBV10-3 and TRBJ1-1; D is perhaps TRBD1 (5 bases). Germline loops: CDR1 ENHRY, CDR2 SYGVKD. The CDR3 covers 14 residues. V was clipped by 0 bases and J by 4 bases, with 9 bases between them. CDR3 DNA: TGTGCCATCAGTGAGTCCCAGGGAGGCACTGAAGCTTTCCTT. This sequence encodes CAISESQGGTEAFL.

Worth noting for this clonotype: A much larger clone differs by one base, so this may be a read error. The chain recombines TRBV6-5 with TRBJ2-7, with TRBD1 matching over 9 bases. Germline-derived CDR1 and CDR2 are MNHEY and SVGAGI. This CDR3 region has 15 residues. The CDR3 protein is CASSTRDRVIGEQCF. The DNA of the CDR3 is TGTGCCAGCAGTACCCGGGACAGGGTTATTGGGGAGCAGTGCTTC.

Ten or more counts support this clonotype. This rearrangement joins TRBV4-3 to TRBJ2-7, with D uncertain. Trimming removed 0 bases from V and 2 bases from J, with 11 bases in between. CDR3 length: 15 residues. The germline V gene encodes CDR1 LGHNA and CDR2 YSLEER. CDR3 loop: CASSQDRALTYEQYF. The CDR3 DNA reads TGCGCCAGCAGCCAAGATCGAGCACTTACCTACGAGCAGTACTTC.

Regarding this clonotype: A read error is possible here, since a much larger clone lies one base away. The gene calls are TRBV13 and TRBJ2-3; TRBD1 agrees at 8 bases. The length of the CDR3 is 15 residues. In germline, CDR1 is PRHDT, CDR2 FYEKMQ (reference sequence). The CDR3 sequence: CASSAAFQGADTRYF. The CDR3 bases are TGTGCCAGCAGCGCCGCCTTTCAGGGGGCGGATACGCGGTATTTT. The variable domain in full, with the rest retrieved from reference TRBV13 and TRBJ2-3, is AAGVIQSPRHLIKEKRETATLKCYPIPRHDTVYWYQQGPGQDPQFLISFYEKMQSDKGSIPDRFSAQQFSDYHSELNMSSLELGDSALYFCASSAAFQGADTRYFGPGTRLTVL.

This clonotype was observed a handful of times. The chain joins TRBV4-1 to TRBJ1-1, with D unclear. The CDR3 spans 13 residues. The ends were cut back, 0 bases at V and 10 bases at J, with 12 bases in the middle. Looked up from germline, CDR1 is MGHRA and CDR2 is YSYEKL. The CDR3 spells CASSQDIGYGAFF. In DNA, the CDR3 is TGCGCCAGCAGCCAAGATATCGGGTACGGAGCTTTCTTT.

About this clonotype: This could be a read error, since a much larger clone is one nucleotide away. Since the CDR3 does not end with the conserved phenylalanine or tryptophan, this likely comes from a read error. V usage is TRBV10-2 and J usage is TRBJ1-3; D is uncertain. CDR3 length equals 15 residues. V was trimmed by 7 bases and J by 4 bases, leaving 17 bases between them. Germline V gives CDR1 WSHSY, CDR2 SAAADI. CDR3 loop: CASTFSGELGNTIYL. CDR3 nucleotide sequence: TGCGCCAGCACCTTCTCCGGTGAGCTAGGAAACACCATATATCTT.

The V gene is TRBV19, the J gene TRBJ1-6, with TRBD1 matching over 7 bases. The CDR3 has 17 residues. Germline lookup yields CDR1 LNHDA and CDR2 SQIVND (reference sequence). The V segment lost 5 bases and the J segment 4 bases; nucleotides outside the gene matches: 11. The chain's CDR3 is CASSATPTGQYNSPLHF. DNA for the CDR3: TGTGCCAGTAGTGCGACCCCGACAGGGCAATATAATTCACCCCTCCACTTT.

This chain joins TRBV4-1 and TRBJ1-6; the D is unclear. Per germline, CDR1 MGHRA and CDR2 YSYEKL. CDR3 size: 15 residues. Trimming cost V 0 bases and J 7 bases, with 10 bases left between them. DNA of the CDR3: TGCGCCAGCAGCCAAGAGCGAGGGTTGAATTCACCCCTCCACTTT. It translates to CASSQERGLNSPLHF.

V usage is TRBV19 and J usage is TRBJ2-1, with D tentatively TRBD1 (5 bases). CDR3 size: 14 residues. Trimming stripped 3 bases from V and 9 bases from J, with 15 bases between. In germline, CDR1 is LNHDA, CDR2 SQIVND (reference sequence). CDR3 coding DNA: TGTGCCAGTAGTATGGCAAAGGGGTTCGGTGAGCAGTTCTTC. Its translation: CASSMAKGFGEQFF.

The chain has TRBV6-2 or TRBV6-3 and TRBJ2-7; D may correspond to TRBD1 or TRBD2 (5 bases each). V lost 6 bases and J 3 bases, leaving 18 bases between the germline ends. CDR1 is MNHEY and CDR2 is SVGEGT in the germline V gene. The CDR3 totals 15 residues. This CDR3 is CASRSPDTRGYEQYF. In DNA form, the CDR3 reads TGTGCCAGCAGATCCCCCGACACGAGGGGCTACGAGCAGTACTTC.

In the case of this clonotype: This may come from a read error, since a much larger clone is one base off. The chain uses TRBV5-3 and TRBJ1-1; perhaps TRBD1 as D (5 bases). TRBV5-3 carries the ORF label, with uncertain function. The length of the CDR3 is 15 residues. In DNA form, the CDR3 reads TGTGCCAGCAGCTTCACAGGCACACTGAACACTGAAGCTCTCTTT. Amino acids: CASSFTGTLNTEALF.

This clonotype was counted at least ten times. The rearrangement links TRBV7-9 to TRBJ2-7; the D gene could be TRBD1 or TRBD2 (5 bases each). Germline assignment: CDR1 SEHNR and CDR2 FQNEAQ (reference sequence). V shed 4 bases and J shed 0 bases, with 19 bases lying between them. The CDR3 runs to 17 residues. CDR3 DNA sequence: TGTGCCAGCAGCTCCGGGGACCCGGACACGAGCTCCTACGAGCAGTACTTC. This gives the protein CASSSGDPDTSSYEQYF.

This clonotype was counted many times. The chain recombines TRBV27 with TRBJ2-7; D is possibly TRBD1 or TRBD2 (6 bases each). Germline CDR1 MNHEY, CDR2 SMNVEV (reference sequence). Trimming removed 0 bases from V and 4 bases from J, with 10 bases in between. The CDR3 contains 14 residues. In nucleotides, the CDR3 is TGTGCCAGCAGTTTATCGGGGGGCGAGTACGAGCAGTACTTC. It translates to CASSLSGGEYEQYF.

In its sample, this clonotype was seen many times. The rearrangement links TRBV19 to TRBJ2-1, with D possibly being TRBD1 or TRBD2 (5 bases each). V was shortened by 1 base and J by 2 bases, with 9 bases between the two germline ends. The CDR3 contains 15 residues. Germline V lookup: CDR1 LNHDA, CDR2 SQIVND (reference sequence). The CDR3: CASSIGGTPYNEQFF. The CDR3 nucleotides are TGTGCCAGTAGTATAGGGGGGACCCCCTACAATGAGCAGTTCTTC.

This clonotype showed up just a few times. The J gene is TRBJ1-6, the V gene TRBV4-1, with 8 bases that match TRBD1. Germline CDR1 MGHRA, CDR2 YSYEKL. The J segment lost 18 bases and the V segment lost 1 base, leaving 11 bases of the junction unmatched. The CDR3 is 14 amino acids. The chain's CDR3 is CASSQGDRGSGPHF. CDR3 sequence (DNA): TGCGCCAGCAGCCAAGGCGACAGGGGCTCTGGCCCCCACTTT.